Shown below are 14 T cell receptor beta chains from a single sample sequenced in a study of blood T cell repertoires in COVID-19. Only in-frame clones appear in the TCRdb table, and some are missing; sequencing was by immunoSEQ multiplex PCR. The table has about 180,000 clones, about 80% seen once. Sequencing was carried out using peripheral blood. The receptor set was obtained from a human donor in a cohort sampled during active COVID-19.

The V gene is TRBV9, the J gene TRBJ1-2; D might be TRBD1 (5 bases). This CDR3 spans 16 amino acids. V was cut by 4 bases and J by 0 bases, with 16 bases left in between. The germline V gene encodes CDR1 SGDLS and CDR2 YYNGEE. The CDR3 coding sequence is TGTGCCAGCAGCAAAGAGACAGAGCCTGCTAACTATGGCTACACCTTC. It is translated as CASSKETEPANYGYTF.

This rearrangement joins TRBV7-2 to TRBJ2-5; D gene uncertain. CDR3 length: 14 amino acids. Looked up from germline, CDR1 is SGHTA and CDR2 is FQGNSA. V dropped 2 bases and J dropped 3 bases, with 10 bases sitting between them. DNA of the CDR3: TGTGCCAGCAGCTTATTCGAGGCAGAAGAGACCCAGTACTTC. This codes for CASSLFEAEETQYF.

The chain links TRBV5-1 to TRBJ2-1; 7 bases map to TRBD2. Germline CDR1 reads SGHRS; CDR2 reads YFSETQ. This CDR3 spans 13 amino acids. V dropped 5 bases and J dropped 2; count of bases not matched to a gene: 1. The CDR3 sequence is CASRSGAYNEQFF. In nucleotides, the CDR3 is TGCGCCAGCAGAAGCGGGGCCTACAATGAGCAGTTCTTC.

The chain couples TRBV6-5 to TRBJ1-3, with TRBD1 as a possible D gene (6 bases). The CDR3 runs to 15 residues. CDR1 is MNHEY, CDR2 SVGAGI, per germline. V was pared by 7 bases and J by 3 bases, with 16 bases between. CDR3 protein: CASTITGLIGNTIYF. The CDR3 DNA reads as TGTGCCAGCACCATCACAGGGCTAATTGGAAACACCATATATTTT.

The V call is TRBV6-6, the J call TRBJ2-1; 8 bases are a match to TRBD2. V lost 7 bases to trimming and J lost 5 bases; unmatched junction nucleotides: 10. The CDR3 consists of 15 residues. CDR1 is MNHNY and CDR2 is SVGAGI in the germline V gene (reference sequence). CDR3 in DNA: TGTGCCAGCACCCCGGGACTAGAGTTCCACAATGAGCAGTTCTTC. Translating gives CASTPGLEFHNEQFF.

The chain is built from TRBV18 and TRBJ2-1; no reliable D call. The germline V and J ends were trimmed by 3 bases and 7 bases, with 13 bases remaining between them. The CDR3 extends over 14 amino acids. The V gene's germline CDR1 is KGHSH and CDR2 LQKENI. CDR3 sequence: CASSPGQRLNEQFF. The CDR3 region has the DNA TGTGCCAGCTCACCTGGCCAGAGGCTGAATGAGCAGTTCTTC. Complete variable domain (other parts from reference TRBV18 and TRBJ2-1): NAGVMQNPRHLVRRRGQEARLRCSPMKGHSHVYWYRQLPEEGLKFMVYLQKENIIDESGMPKERFSAEFPKEGPSILRIQQVVRGDSAAYFCASSPGQRLNEQFFGPGTRLTVL.

The J gene is TRBJ1-1, the V gene TRBV9, with 9 bases lining up with TRBD1. The CDR3 consists of 13 residues. Unmatched junction bases numbered 4, after V lost 4 bases and J lost 6 bases. In germline, CDR1 is SGDLS, CDR2 YYNGEE. The DNA of the CDR3 is TGTGCCAGCAGCCGAACAGGGGGCTCTGAAGCTTTCTTT. This translates into CASSRTGGSEAFF.

This chain links TRBV2 with TRBJ1-2; D possibly corresponds to TRBD1 (6 bases). Trimming cost V 2 bases and J 4 bases, with 20 bases left between them. Per the germline V gene, CDR1 is SNHLY and CDR2 is FYNNEI. The CDR3 has 17 amino acids. CDR3 in amino acids: CASSESWQGSPTYGYTF. In DNA form, the CDR3 reads TGTGCCAGCAGTGAATCATGGCAGGGGAGCCCAACCTATGGCTACACCTTC. Combining the CDR3 with reference TRBV2 and TRBJ1-2 gives the whole variable domain EPEVTQTPSHQVTQMGQEVILRCVPISNHLYFYWYRQILGQKVEFLVSFYNNEISEKSEIFDDQFSVERPDGSNFTLKIRSTKLEDSAMYFCASSESWQGSPTYGYTFGSGTRLTVV.

J is TRBJ1-1 and V is TRBV5-1, with 9 bases matching TRBD1. V trimming: 0 bases; J trimming: 4 bases; junction bases outside the gene matches: 4. Germline CDR1 and CDR2: SGHRS and YFSETQ. The CDR3 sequence is 15 residues long. CDR3 sequence reads: CASSLGWDRVTEAFF. CDR3 bases: TGCGCCAGCAGCTTGGGCTGGGACAGGGTCACTGAAGCTTTCTTT. Looking up the rest from reference TRBV5-1 and TRBJ1-1 gives the full variable domain: KAGVTQTPRYLIKTRGQQVTLSCSPISGHRSVSWYQQTPGQGLQFLFEYFSETQRNKGNFPGRFSGRQFSNSRSEMNVSTLELGDSALYLCASSLGWDRVTEAFFGQGTRLTVV.

The chain couples TRBV7-9 to TRBJ1-5, with D uncertain. V was shortened by 1 base and J by 0 bases, with 10 bases between the two germline ends. The CDR3 sequence is 16 residues long. Germline loops: CDR1 SEHNR, CDR2 FQNEAQ (reference sequence). CDR3 region: CASSLVGGNSNQPQHF. CDR3 bases: TGTGCCAGCAGCTTAGTTGGCGGTAATAGCAATCAGCCCCAGCATTTT.

The rearrangement uses TRBV5-1 and TRBJ2-2, with D maybe TRBD1 (6 bases). Trimming removed 2 bases at V and 1 base at J, with 12 bases between. There are 16 residues in the CDR3. Germline loops: CDR1 SGHRS, CDR2 YFSETQ. In DNA, the CDR3 is TGCGCCAGCAGCTTTCTCTGGGGGCGGAACACCGGGGAGCTGTTTTTT. Translation gives CASSFLWGRNTGELFF.

The rearrangement joins TRBV4-1 to TRBJ2-2; tentative D call: TRBD1 (7 bases). V dropped 0 bases and J dropped 5 bases, with 19 bases sitting between them. CDR1 is MGHRA, CDR2 YSYEKL, per germline. The CDR3 is made up of 18 amino acids. The CDR3 sequence is CASSQEGHGAGGTGELFF. CDR3 bases: TGCGCCAGCAGCCAAGAGGGGCACGGCGCAGGGGGGACCGGGGAGCTGTTTTTT.

The chain links TRBV5-6 to TRBJ1-1; TRBD1 agrees at 10 bases. CDR3 length: 16 residues. V was clipped by 4 bases and J by 6 bases; unmatched bases: 12. Germline V gives CDR1 SGHDT, CDR2 YYEEEE. CDR3 sequence: CASSATPGQGGPEAFF. The CDR3 nucleotides are TGTGCCAGCAGCGCGACACCTGGACAGGGGGGCCCTGAAGCTTTCTTT.

The rearrangement uses TRBV3-1 (or the pseudogene TRBV3-2) and TRBJ2-3; a possible D gene is TRBD2 (6 bases). This CDR3 contains 16 residues. Trimming took 1 base from V and 8 from J, leaving 19 bases between them. In germline, CDR1 is LGHDT, CDR2 YNNKEL (reference sequence). The CDR3 sequence: CASSQGVGGGASTQYF. DNA of the CDR3: TGTGCCAGCAGCCAAGGGGTTGGAGGAGGGGCGAGTACGCAGTATTTT.